This T cell receptor (beta chain) was captured in a study of blood T cell repertoires in COVID-19. V was pared by 5 bases and J by 0 bases, with 11 bases between. Germline V lookup: CDR1 SGHAT, CDR2 FQNNGV. The CDR3 covers 16 residues. The assay was immunoSEQ multiplex PCR, and TCRdb's table has in-frame clones only and misses some. This sample has some 150,000 clones; around nine tenths occur once, and the top ten carry 8.6%. The specimen was peripheral blood. This clonotype was obtained from a woman in her forties or fifties with active or convalescent COVID-19. The chain employs TRBV11-2 and TRBJ1-6; no reliable D call. The CDR3 loop is CASSPGVSSYNSPLHF. The CDR3 nucleotides read TGTGCCAGCAGCCCCGGGGTCAGCTCCTATAATTCACCCCTCCACTTT.